This paragraph covers one TCR beta chain sequence. These data belong to a study of graft-versus-host responses after intestinal transplantation. Method: immunoSEQ multiplex PCR; TCRdb's copy keeps in-frame clones and lacks some. The sample includes roughly 80,000 clones, about nine tenths of them seen just once. Trimming took 2 bases from V and 3 from J, leaving 11 bases between them. The germline CDR1 and CDR2 sequences are MNHEY and SVGAGI. This CDR3 comprises 15 residues. The input for sequencing was PBMCs, taken 98 days after intestinal transplantation. This clonotype was sampled from a human patient who received an intestinal transplant, so some T cells may come from the graft donor. The chain uses TRBV6-5 and TRBJ2-1; possibly TRBD1 for D (5 bases). CDR3 sequence: CASSYLDRNYNEQFF. CDR3 DNA sequence: TGTGCCAGCAGTTACCTAGACAGAAACTACAATGAGCAGTTCTTC.